This T cell receptor (beta chain) originates from a study of beta chain features in type 1 diabetes. Turning to the study itself: The patients were much like the healthy donors in age, gender and cell yields.

V lost 5 bases and J lost 4; bases outside the gene matches: 4. The CDR3 runs 15 residues. CDR1 is SGHTA, CDR2 FQGNSA, per germline. This clone was detected only a few times. The antigen is not known. The same CDR3 is also encoded by other DNA sequences in this sample. Researchers reported sorting CD4+ naive, central memory, regulatory and stem cell-like memory cells via CD45RO/CCR7/CD25/CD127/CD95/CD27. Sorted populations all had greater than 95% purity. Expressed TCRB transcripts were sequenced because the isolated RNA had all been reverse transcribed beforehand. Regulatory, naive and central memory T cell samples averaged roughly 3.5 million reads. Produced via immunoSEQ multiplex PCR; TCRdb's table is partial and in-frame only. The sample includes over 650,000 clones, roughly 13% seen only once; the top ten take less than 0.04%. Findings and limits, study-wide: TCRB CDR3s from Type 1 diabetes patients were moderately but significantly shorter in all four CD4+ subsets.

The chain uses TRBV7-2 and TRBJ2-3; the match to TRBD2 covers 12 bases. Sequenced material: naive CD4+ T cells from blood. The sequence derives from a man aged 18-30 years with type 1 diabetes. This CDR3 is CASSLLAGGPDTQYF. CDR3 in DNA: TGTGCCAGCAGCCTACTAGCGGGAGGCCCAGATACGCAGTATTTT.